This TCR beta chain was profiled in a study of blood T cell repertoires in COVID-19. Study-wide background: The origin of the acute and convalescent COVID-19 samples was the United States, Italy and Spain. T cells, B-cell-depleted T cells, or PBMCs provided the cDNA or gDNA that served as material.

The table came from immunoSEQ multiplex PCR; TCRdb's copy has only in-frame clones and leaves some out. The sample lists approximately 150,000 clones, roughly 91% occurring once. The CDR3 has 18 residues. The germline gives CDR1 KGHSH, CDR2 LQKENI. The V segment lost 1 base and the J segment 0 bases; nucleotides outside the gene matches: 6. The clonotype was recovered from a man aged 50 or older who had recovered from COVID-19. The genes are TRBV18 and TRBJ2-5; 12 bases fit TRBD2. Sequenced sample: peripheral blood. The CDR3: CASSPRGLAGAYQETQYF. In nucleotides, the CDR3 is TGTGCCAGCTCACCACGGGGACTAGCGGGCGCGTACCAAGAGACCCAGTACTTC.